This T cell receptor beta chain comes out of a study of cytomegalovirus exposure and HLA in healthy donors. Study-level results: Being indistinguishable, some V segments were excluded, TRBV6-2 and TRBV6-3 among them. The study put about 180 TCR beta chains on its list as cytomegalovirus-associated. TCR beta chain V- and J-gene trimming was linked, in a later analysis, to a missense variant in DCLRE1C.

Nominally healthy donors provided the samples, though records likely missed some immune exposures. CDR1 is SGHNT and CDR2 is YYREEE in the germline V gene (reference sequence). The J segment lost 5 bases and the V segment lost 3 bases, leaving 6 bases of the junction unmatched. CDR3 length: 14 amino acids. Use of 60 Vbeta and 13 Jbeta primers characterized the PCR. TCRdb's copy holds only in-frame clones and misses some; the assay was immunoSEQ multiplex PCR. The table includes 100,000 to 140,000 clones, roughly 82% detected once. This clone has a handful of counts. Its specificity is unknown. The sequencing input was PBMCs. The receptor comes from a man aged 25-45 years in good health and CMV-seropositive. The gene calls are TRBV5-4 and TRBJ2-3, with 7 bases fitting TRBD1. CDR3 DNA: TGTGCCAGCAGCTCGCGGACAGGCCGAGATACGCAGTATTTT. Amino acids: CASSSRTGRDTQYF.